These 32 T cell receptor beta chains share one sample of origin, sequenced in a study of metastatic and nonmetastatic thyroid tumors. Patients had received no treatment of any kind before thyroid surgery. TCRdb reanalyzed the PCR reads via MiXCR. The data contain about 4,600 clones, approximately 20% of them singletons. What was sequenced was tumor tissue. Receptors originate from a male donor with papillary thyroid cancer or a benign thyroid nodule (not recorded which). Some clones in this sample may be carry-over from other donors' samples.

This clone has more than one count but fewer than ten. The chain carries TRBV6-1 and TRBJ2-7; the D gene could be TRBD1 or TRBD2 (6 bases each). The germline gives CDR1 MNHNS, CDR2 SASEGT. This CDR3 region has 13 residues. V lost 6 bases and J 4 bases, leaving 13 bases between the germline ends. The CDR3 bases are TGTGCCAGCAGCGGGAGACAGGTATACGAGCAGTACTTC. Its protein product is CASSGRQVYEQYF.

The chain uses TRBV27 and TRBJ1-6; 8 bases line up with TRBD1. Germline-derived CDR1 and CDR2 are MNHEY and SMNVEV (reference sequence). Trimming cost V 2 bases and J 6 bases; bases outside gene matches: 9. CDR3 length: 17 amino acids. CDR3 nucleotides: TGTGCCAGCAGTTTAAGTTTGGACAGGGTCCCTAATTCACCCCTCCACTTT. Translation: CASSLSLDRVPNSPLHF.

To note about this clone: The same CDR3 can be traced to other DNA sequences in this sample. The rearrangement joins TRBV3-1 to TRBJ2-3, with D perhaps matching TRBD2 (6 bases). CDR3 length: 18 amino acids. Per germline, CDR1 LGHDT and CDR2 YNNKEL (reference sequence). Deletions cut 0 bases from V and 6 bases from J, with 22 bases between. Here the CDR3 DNA reads TGTGCCAGCAGCCAAGATCGCCGGGGGTCATTAACATCTGATACGCAGTATTTT. Translated, it gives CASSQDRRGSLTSDTQYF.

Judged by abundance, this clone is large. CDR3 bases: TGCGCCAGCAGCTTTCTAGGGCCGGGACAGGGGATCGATGAGCAGTTCTTC. Protein: CASSFLGPGQGIDEQFF. The chain couples TRBV5-1 to TRBJ2-1, with 10 bases lining up with TRBD1. The germline V gene encodes CDR1 SGHRS and CDR2 YFSETQ. This CDR3 contains 17 residues. Trimming removed 2 bases from V and 8 bases from J; junction bases left unmatched: 13.

This clone was counted between two and nine times. DNA of the CDR3: TGTGCCAGCAGTGCCAAGGCGGAAGAGACCCAGTACTTC. Its translation: CASSAKAEETQYF. V is TRBV6-4 and J is TRBJ2-5; D is unclear. The CDR3 runs 13 residues. Germline V lookup: CDR1 MRHNA, CDR2 SNTAGT. The V gene lost 4 bases and the J gene lost 3 bases, with 9 bases spanning the gap.

In its sample, this clone was seen a few times. V usage is TRBV12-3 or TRBV12-4 and J usage is TRBJ1-1; D not resolved. Trimming took off 3 bases at V and 1 base at J, with 9 bases between the two ends. The CDR3 has 14 amino acids. The CDR3 nucleotides are TGTGCCAGCAGTTTGGTTGGGCGGAACACTGAAGCTTTCTTT. It encodes CASSLVGRNTEAFF.

This chain links TRBV5-1 with TRBJ1-1; D unclear. Trimming removed 4 bases at V and 1 base at J, with 8 bases between. In germline, CDR1 is SGHRS, CDR2 YFSETQ. This CDR3 comprises 13 residues. CDR3 sequence reads: CASSTGSNTEAFF. For the CDR3, the DNA is TGCGCCAGCAGCACGGGATCGAACACTGAAGCTTTCTTT. Using reference TRBV5-1 and TRBJ1-1 for the parts outside the CDR3, the full variable domain is KAGVTQTPRYLIKTRGQQVTLSCSPISGHRSVSWYQQTPGQGLQFLFEYFSETQRNKGNFPGRFSGRQFSNSRSEMNVSTLELGDSALYLCASSTGSNTEAFFGQGTRLTVV.

In its sample, this clone is medium-sized. The chain couples TRBV5-1 to TRBJ2-5, with D perhaps TRBD1 or TRBD2 (6 bases each). This CDR3 spans 14 amino acids. Germline CDR1 SGHRS, CDR2 YFSETQ. V was shortened by 1 base and J by 5 bases, with 12 bases between the two germline ends. The CDR3 here is CASSLPGAGETQYF. The CDR3 nucleotides are TGCGCCAGCAGCTTGCCGGGGGCGGGGGAGACCCAGTACTTC.

This chain joins TRBV9 and TRBJ2-1; TRBD2 is a possible D gene (5 bases). Germline CDR1 reads SGDLS; CDR2 reads YYNGEE. Trimming took 0 bases from V and 7 from J, leaving 8 bases between them. There are 13 residues in the CDR3. CDR3 in amino acids: CASSVGSGNEQFF. The CDR3 region has the DNA TGTGCCAGCAGCGTAGGTTCGGGAAATGAGCAGTTCTTC.

This chain connects TRBV6-1 to TRBJ2-7; possible D gene TRBD2, 5 bases. Germline V gives CDR1 MNHNS, CDR2 SASEGT. V shed 8 bases and J shed 4 bases, with 18 bases lying between them. This CDR3 comprises 14 residues. The CDR3 protein is CASQLGDSLYEQYV. CDR3 nucleotide sequence: TGTGCCAGCCAGCTCGGGGATAGCTTGTACGAGCAGTACGTC.

This clone is classed as medium-sized. The chain has TRBV6-1 and TRBJ2-5, with a tentative D call TRBD1 (6 bases). Trimming took off 5 bases at V and 4 bases at J, with 8 bases between the two ends. CDR1 and CDR2 (germline): MNHNS, SASEGT. CDR3 length equals 12 residues. This CDR3 is CASSPRGETQYF. The CDR3 DNA sequence: TGTGCCAGCAGTCCCAGGGGAGAGACCCAGTACTTC.

The table lists this clone with a few counts. The V gene is TRBV6-1, the J gene TRBJ1-2; possibly TRBD1 for D (6 bases). There are 14 residues in the CDR3. Trimming took 6 bases from V and 2 from J, leaving 13 bases between them. The germline V gene encodes CDR1 MNHNS and CDR2 SASEGT. The DNA of the CDR3 is TGTGCCAGCAGCCAACTTGGGGGCAACTATGGCTACACCTTC. Protein: CASSQLGGNYGYTF.

The sample holds a few counts of this clone. This chain connects TRBV6-1 to TRBJ2-7; D is ambiguous. Trimming left V 9 bases short and J 6 bases short, with 12 bases between. The CDR3 spans 11 residues. The germline V gene encodes CDR1 MNHNS and CDR2 SASEGT. CDR3 protein: CASQVVGEQYF. The DNA for the CDR3 is TGTGCCAGTCAGGTTGTAGGCGAGCAGTACTTC.

This clone was observed a few times. The chain links TRBV20-1 to TRBJ1-2; possible D gene TRBD1, 6 bases. The length of the CDR3 is 17 residues. V gave up 1 base and J gave up 8 bases, with 26 bases separating them. In germline, CDR1 is DFQATT, CDR2 SNEGSKA (reference sequence). The CDR3 sequence is CSARVGVLGQMRIGYTF. For the CDR3, the DNA is TGCAGTGCTAGAGTAGGAGTTTTAGGACAGATGAGGATCGGCTACACCTTC.

V usage is TRBV11-2 and J usage is TRBJ1-3, with D uncertain. V was shortened by 1 base and J by 0 bases, with 19 bases between the two germline ends. Germline CDR1 and CDR2: SGHAT and FQNNGV. The CDR3 covers 19 residues. In DNA form, the CDR3 reads TGTGCCAGCAGCTTAGGGGAATACCGCGGCAGGCGCTCTGGAAACACCATATATTTT. Its protein is CASSLGEYRGRRSGNTIYF.

This chain joins TRBV24-1 and TRBJ2-1; TRBD2 might be the D (7 bases). The V and J ends lost 9 bases and 4 bases respectively, with 21 bases between them. Germline-derived CDR1 and CDR2 are KGHDR and SFDVKD. This CDR3 has 16 amino acids. The CDR3 sequence is CATEGGHRDVYNEQFF. The CDR3 DNA sequence: TGTGCCACCGAGGGAGGGCACAGGGATGTATACAATGAGCAGTTCTTC.

This clone was seen just once. This chain connects TRBV30 to TRBJ1-2, with D tentatively TRBD1 (6 bases). The CDR3 extends over 14 amino acids. Germline V gene sequence: CDR1 GTSNPN, CDR2 SVGIG (reference sequence). Deletions cut 0 bases from V and 2 bases from J, with 10 bases between. This chain's CDR3 is CAWSVQGPNYGYTF. CDR3 sequence (DNA): TGTGCCTGGAGTGTACAGGGCCCAAACTATGGCTACACCTTC.

The chain recombines TRBV7-9 with TRBJ2-5; 8 nucleotides match TRBD1. The germline gives CDR1 SEHNR, CDR2 FQNEAQ (reference sequence). J gave up 5 bases and V 2 bases, and 4 bases lay outside the gene matches. The CDR3 length is 14 residues. In DNA, the CDR3 is TGTGCCAGCAGCTTACCAGACAGGGGTGAGACCCAGTACTTC. This sequence encodes CASSLPDRGETQYF.

This clone is judged large. This chain's CDR3 is CASSNGGGQTYEQYF. CDR3 coding DNA: TGTGCCAGCAGTAATGGGGGGGGACAAACCTACGAGCAGTACTTC. The genes are TRBV28 and TRBJ2-7; perhaps TRBD2 as D (7 bases). Trimming took off 5 bases at V and 2 bases at J, with 16 bases between the two ends. CDR3 size: 15 residues. Germline V CDR1 and CDR2: MDHEN, SYDVKM.

This clone is medium-sized in the sample. V is TRBV20-1 and J is TRBJ2-7, with 10 bases aligning to TRBD2. The CDR3 length is 15 residues. CDR1 DFQATT and CDR2 SNEGSKA come from the germline V gene (reference sequence). V trimming: 6 bases; J trimming: 6 bases; junction bases outside the gene matches: 14. CDR3 region: CSATSGRDSFGEQYF. As DNA, the CDR3 is TGCAGTGCAACCAGCGGGAGGGATTCCTTCGGCGAGCAGTACTTC.

This clone is large by share. V gene TRBV6-1 combines with J gene TRBJ1-6; 7 nucleotides align to TRBD1. V dropped 8 bases and J dropped 7; count of bases not matched to a gene: 14. Germline V gene data show CDR1 as MNHNS and CDR2 as SASEGT. CDR3 length: 16 amino acids. The CDR3 DNA sequence: TGTGCCAGCCAAGGTGGCGGGACAGTACGGAATTCACCCCTCCACTTT. Amino acid sequence: CASQGGGTVRNSPLHF.

This clone is termed medium-sized (0.01 to 0.1%). V usage is TRBV7-3 and J usage is TRBJ2-1; D is possibly TRBD1 or TRBD2 (5 bases each). V shed 5 bases and J shed 4 bases, with 15 bases lying between them. The CDR3 runs to 15 residues. Germline V CDR1 and CDR2: SGHTA, FQGTGA. CDR3 DNA: TGTGCCAGCAGCGTCGGGGACGCCAGATACAATGAGCAGTTCTTC. Translation gives CASSVGDARYNEQFF.

Turning to this clone: Mismatch with germline at one junction end may stem from a read error. This chain's CDR3 is CASRRKATPNYGSTF. CDR3 bases: TGTGCCAGCAGGAGAAAGGCGACCCCTAACTATGGCTCCACCTTC. The rearrangement links TRBV6-1 to TRBJ1-2, with unresolved D. CDR3 length: 15 residues. Looked up from germline, CDR1 is MNHNS and CDR2 is SASEGT.

In the case of this clone: The germline gene is not matched at one end of the junction; a read error may be the cause. The chain has TRBV6-5 and TRBJ1-1; D is uncertain. Germline V lookup: CDR1 MNHEY, CDR2 SVGAGI. This CDR3 contains 15 residues. For the CDR3, the DNA is TGTGCCAGGAGTTATACGGGCGTATCCAACACTGAAGCTTTCTTT. It yields the protein CARSYTGVSNTEAFF.

By sample share, this clone is medium-sized. The rearrangement links TRBV29-1 to TRBJ2-3; 13 positions agree with TRBD2. Germline trimming cut 4 bases from V and 5 bases from J; bases unmatched to any gene: 6. Germline CDR1 SQVTM, CDR2 ANQGSEA. The CDR3 consists of 15 residues. CDR3 residues: CSVVGTSGILDTQYF. The DNA for the CDR3 is TGCAGCGTTGTTGGGACTAGCGGGATTTTAGATACGCAGTATTTT.

This clone turned up a few times. The genes are TRBV6-1 and TRBJ2-5, with D perhaps matching TRBD2 (5 bases). The germline CDR1 and CDR2 sequences are MNHNS and SASEGT. This CDR3 has 15 residues. V was trimmed by 4 bases and J by 1 base, leaving 13 bases between them. The CDR3 DNA is TGTGCCAGCAGTGGGACTGCACGCCCCCAAGAGACCCAGTACTTC. As protein: CASSGTARPQETQYF.

In its sample, this clone was seen many times. The rearrangement joins TRBV3-1 to TRBJ2-6, with D possibly being TRBD1 (6 bases). CDR3 length: 17 amino acids. V was cut by 3 bases and J by 2 bases, with 14 bases left in between. Germline V gene data show CDR1 as LGHDT and CDR2 as YNNKEL (reference sequence). The CDR3 region is CASSHTGFAAGANVLTF. The DNA of the CDR3 is TGTGCCAGCAGCCACACAGGGTTTGCGGCTGGGGCCAACGTCCTGACTTTC. Looking up the rest from reference TRBV3-1 and TRBJ2-6 gives the full variable domain: DTAVSQTPKYLVTQMGNDKSIKCEQNLGHDTMYWYKQDSKKFLKIMFSYNNKELIINETVPNRFSPKSPDKAHLNLHINSLELGDSAVYFCASSHTGFAAGANVLTFGAGSRLTVL.

This clone is medium-sized in the sample. The gene calls are TRBV7-3 and TRBJ2-3; 11 positions match TRBD2. CDR1 is SGHTA, CDR2 FQGTGA, per germline. The CDR3 is 15 amino acids. V was clipped by 5 bases and J by 4 bases; unmatched bases: 5. The CDR3, as DNA: TGTGCCAGCAGCCTATTAGCGGGAGGGGCAGATACGCAGTATTTT. Protein sequence: CASSLLAGGADTQYF.

This clone was found many times. Possible read error: a much larger clone is one base away. The chain uses TRBV19 and TRBJ1-5; D gene unclear. The germline gives CDR1 LNHDA, CDR2 SQIVND (reference sequence). V was trimmed by 10 bases and J by 5 bases, leaving 9 bases between them. The CDR3 contains 11 residues. CDR3 region: CANCSDQPQHF. The DNA for the CDR3 is TGTGCCAATTGTTCGGATCAGCCCCAGCATTTT.

By sample fraction, this clone is large. V gene TRBV2 combines with J gene TRBJ2-7; 8 positions match TRBD1. Germline V gives CDR1 SNHLY, CDR2 FYNNEI. The CDR3 is 15 amino acids. Trimming at V came to 1 base and at J to 3 bases, leaving 5 bases not matched to a gene. CDR3 coding DNA: TGTGCCAGCAGTGAAGGGCAGGGGGCCAACTACGAGCAGTACTTC. It yields the protein CASSEGQGANYEQYF.

This clone rates as medium-sized (0.01 to 0.1%). J is TRBJ2-1 and V is TRBV7-2; 9 positions agree with TRBD2. CDR1 and CDR2 from the germline V gene are SGHTA and FQGNSA. The CDR3 covers 15 residues. Trimming cost V 3 bases and J 6 bases; bases outside gene matches: 6. The CDR3 protein is CASSFSGSGSNEQFF. The CDR3 region has the DNA TGTGCCAGCAGCTTTAGCGGGAGTGGTAGCAATGAGCAGTTCTTC.

Sample share makes this clone large (0.1 to 1%). This chain joins TRBV6-5 and TRBJ2-1; D gene uncertain. The CDR3 covers 17 residues. Trimming shortened V by 8 bases and J by 6 bases, and 26 bases separated the two germline ends. Germline-derived CDR1 and CDR2 are MNHEY and SVGAGI. CDR3 DNA: TGTGCCAGCCGCCTGGGCCCGAACGTTGGACCATTCAATGAGCAGTTCTTC. This gives the protein CASRLGPNVGPFNEQFF.